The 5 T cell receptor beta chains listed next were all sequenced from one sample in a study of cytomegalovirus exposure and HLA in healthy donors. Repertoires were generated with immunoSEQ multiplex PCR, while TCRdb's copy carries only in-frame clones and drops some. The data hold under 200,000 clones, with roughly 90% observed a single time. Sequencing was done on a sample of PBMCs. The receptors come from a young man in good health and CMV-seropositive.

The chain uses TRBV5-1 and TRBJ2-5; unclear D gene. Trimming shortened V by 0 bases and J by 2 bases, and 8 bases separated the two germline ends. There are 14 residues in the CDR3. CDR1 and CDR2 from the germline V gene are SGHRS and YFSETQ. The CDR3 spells CASSLGQTQETQYF. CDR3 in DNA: TGCGCCAGCAGCTTGGGCCAAACACAAGAGACCCAGTACTTC.

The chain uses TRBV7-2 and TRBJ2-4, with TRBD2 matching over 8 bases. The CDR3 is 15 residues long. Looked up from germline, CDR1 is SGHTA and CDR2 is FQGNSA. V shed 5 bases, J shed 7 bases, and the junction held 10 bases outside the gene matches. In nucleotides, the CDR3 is TGTGCCAGCAGCCCCCACGCGGGGGGAAAGAACATTCAGTACTTC. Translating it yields CASSPHAGGKNIQYF.

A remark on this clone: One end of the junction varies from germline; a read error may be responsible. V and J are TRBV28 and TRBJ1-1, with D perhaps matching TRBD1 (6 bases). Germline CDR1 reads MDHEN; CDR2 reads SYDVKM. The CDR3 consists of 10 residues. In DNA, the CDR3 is TGTGCCAGCAGTATGGACAGCACAGAATTT. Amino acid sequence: CASSMDSTEF.

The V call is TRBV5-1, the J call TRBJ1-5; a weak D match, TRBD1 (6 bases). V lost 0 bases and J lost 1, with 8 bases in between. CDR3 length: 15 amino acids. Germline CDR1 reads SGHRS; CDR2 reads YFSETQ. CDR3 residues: CASSLDRASNQPQHF. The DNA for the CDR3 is TGCGCCAGCAGCTTGGACAGGGCCAGCAATCAGCCCCAGCATTTT.

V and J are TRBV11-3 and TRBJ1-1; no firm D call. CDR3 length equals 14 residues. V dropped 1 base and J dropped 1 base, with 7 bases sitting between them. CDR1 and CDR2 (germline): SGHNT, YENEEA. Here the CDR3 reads CASSLGAGNTEAFF. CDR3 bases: TGTGCCAGCAGCTTAGGGGCGGGGAACACTGAAGCTTTCTTT. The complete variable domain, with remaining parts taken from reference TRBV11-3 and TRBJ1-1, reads EAGVVQSPRYKIIEKKQPVAFWCNPISGHNTLYWYLQNLGQGPELLIRYENEEAVDDSQLPKDRFSAERLKGVDSTLKIQPAELGDSAVYLCASSLGAGNTEAFFGQGTRLTVV.